Below are 19 T cell receptor beta chains sequenced from a single sample in a study of blood T cells in healthy people across ages. A second PCR, run for roughly 6 to 11 cycles, used a sample-barcoded 5' primer plus a J-beta primer mix. Using its own MiXCR run on the 5' RACE reads, TCRdb lists one record per CDR3 protein. The sample records hundreds of thousands of distinct CDR3 sequences, about 42% being singletons. Sequenced input: blood. These TCRs come from a man older than 75 in good health.

CDR3 nucleotides: TGCAGCGGTCTAACACACGATACGCAGTATTTT. Translating gives CSGLTHDTQYF. The rearrangement links TRBV29-1 to TRBJ2-3; no reliable D call. CDR3 length equals 11 residues. CDR1 is SQVTM and CDR2 is ANQGSEA in the germline V gene. V was shortened by 7 bases and J by 6 bases, with 11 bases between the two germline ends.

This clonotype was recorded a few times. V usage is TRBV7-9 and J usage is TRBJ2-1; tentative D call: TRBD1 (5 bases). Trimming cost V 3 bases and J 5 bases, with 14 bases left between them. Germline values: CDR1 SEHNR, CDR2 FQNEAQ (reference sequence). There are 15 residues in the CDR3. CDR3 DNA sequence: TGTGCCAGCAGCTTGTCCAGACAGCTTAACAATGAGCAGTTCTTC. This gives the protein CASSLSRQLNNEQFF.

This clonotype was seen more than once but under ten times. This chain uses TRBV20-1 with TRBJ2-3; perhaps TRBD2 as D (6 bases). In germline, CDR1 is DFQATT, CDR2 SNEGSKA (reference sequence). The CDR3 spans 16 residues. Trimming took 6 bases from V and 1 from J, leaving 20 bases between them. The DNA of the CDR3 is TGCAGTGCAGAGTCTCCTTTGCCGGGAGGCACAGATACGCAGTATTTT. Amino acid sequence: CSAESPLPGGTDTQYF.

This clonotype appeared many times. The V and J genes are TRBV20-1 and TRBJ2-1; 11 bases match TRBD2. The length of the CDR3 is 14 residues. J gave up 4 bases and V 5 bases, and 4 bases lay outside the gene matches. Germline CDR1 is DFQATT and CDR2 is SNEGSKA (reference sequence). CDR3 nucleotides: TGCAGTGCTGAGACTAGCGGGACTTACAATGAGCAGTTCTTC. Translating gives CSAETSGTYNEQFF.

The V call is TRBV4-3, the J call TRBJ1-4; unclear D gene. CDR3 length: 15 amino acids. CDR1 LGHNA and CDR2 YSLEER come from the germline V gene. V was trimmed by 4 bases and J by 4 bases, leaving 13 bases between them. For the CDR3, the DNA is TGCGCCAGCAGCCTACTCTGGCGGATTAATGAAAAACTGTTTTTT. Its protein is CASSLLWRINEKLFF.

This clonotype was recorded only once. V is TRBV20-1 and J is TRBJ2-1; 8 bases align to TRBD1. The J call is uncertain, as TRBJ2-7 better fits the DNA end. This CDR3 is 13 amino acids long. Germline CDR1 and CDR2: DFQATT and SNEGSKA (reference sequence). The CDR3 nucleotides read TGCAGTGCTCTAACGGACAGGGACAATGAGCAGTACTTC. Encoded protein: CSALTDRDNEQYF.

This chain uses TRBV7-9 with TRBJ2-4; no firm D call. The CDR3 sequence is 13 residues long. The V gene lost 5 bases and the J gene lost 6 bases, with 11 bases spanning the gap. CDR1 is SEHNR and CDR2 is FQNEAQ in the germline V gene (reference sequence). The CDR3 DNA reads as TGTGCCAGCAGCCGCGACGTATTAAACATTCAGTACTTC. Residues: CASSRDVLNIQYF.

This clonotype rates as medium-sized. The V call is TRBV20-1, the J call TRBJ2-1; 12 nucleotides align to TRBD2. The ends lost 5 bases at V and 4 bases at J; junction bases unmatched: 6. Germline V gives CDR1 DFQATT, CDR2 SNEGSKA (reference sequence). The CDR3 contains 15 residues. CDR3 in amino acids: CSAVRTSGMYNEQFF. The CDR3, as DNA: TGCAGTGCTGTCAGGACTAGCGGGATGTACAATGAGCAGTTCTTC.

V usage is TRBV18 and J usage is TRBJ2-1, with 7 bases identical to TRBD1. The CDR3 length is 14 residues. Germline-derived CDR1 and CDR2 are KGHSH and LQKENI. V trimming: 5 bases; J trimming: 5 bases; junction bases outside the gene matches: 6. The CDR3 DNA is TGTGCCAGCTCAACCCGCAGGGGGAACAATGAGCAGTTCTTC. Translation: CASSTRRGNNEQFF.

The count of this clonotype is one. The J gene is TRBJ2-1, the V gene TRBV7-3; 11 positions agree with TRBD2. Germline V gene data show CDR1 as SGHTA and CDR2 as FQGTGA. The CDR3 length is 15 residues. V was pared by 5 bases and J by 4 bases, with 4 bases of the junction left unmatched. The CDR3 reads CASSASSGGYNEQFF. As DNA, the CDR3 is TGTGCCAGCAGCGCTTCTAGCGGGGGGTACAATGAGCAGTTCTTC.

J is TRBJ1-2 and V is TRBV28; D unclear. The germline V gene has CDR1 MDHEN and CDR2 SYDVKM. Trimming took 10 bases from V and 9 from J, leaving 15 bases between them. This CDR3 has 11 residues. CDR3 in amino acids: CATNAVLSYTF. CDR3 coding DNA: TGTGCCACTAATGCAGTTTTAAGCTACACCTTC.

In regard to this clonotype: This could be a read error, since a much larger clone is one nucleotide away. CDR3 coding DNA: TGTGCCACCAGTGGTCCGGGACTAGCGGGAGCAGGTAGCGTTTACAATGAGCAGTACTTC. The encoded protein is CATSGPGLAGAGSVYNEQYF. The rearrangement joins TRBV24-1 to TRBJ2-7; 14 nucleotides agree with TRBD2. Per the germline V gene, CDR1 is KGHDR and CDR2 is SFDVKD. After removal of 5 bases from V and 7 bases from J, the junction contained 21 bases not matched to a gene. This CDR3 has 20 amino acids.

This clonotype was recorded at least ten times. V gene TRBV5-1 combines with J gene TRBJ2-1; 10 bases match TRBD2. V lost 5 bases and J lost 5; bases outside the gene matches: 1. This CDR3 contains 13 residues. The germline CDR1 and CDR2 sequences are SGHRS and YFSETQ. CDR3 sequence: CASRLAGDNEQFF. In DNA, the CDR3 is TGCGCCAGCAGGCTAGCGGGAGACAATGAGCAGTTCTTC. Full variable domain (missing parts from reference TRBV5-1 and TRBJ2-1): KAGVTQTPRYLIKTRGQQVTLSCSPISGHRSVSWYQQTPGQGLQFLFEYFSETQRNKGNFPGRFSGRQFSNSRSEMNVSTLELGDSALYLCASRLAGDNEQFFGPGTRLTVL.

The chain employs TRBV9 and TRBJ2-1, with a possible D match to TRBD1 (6 bases). There are 13 residues in the CDR3. The germline V and J ends were trimmed by 3 bases and 5 bases, with 9 bases remaining between them. Germline CDR1 reads SGDLS; CDR2 reads YYNGEE. The CDR3 DNA reads as TGTGCCAGCAGCGGGGACACTAACAATGAGCAGTTCTTC. Translation gives CASSGDTNNEQFF.

The V gene is TRBV6-1, the J gene TRBJ2-1; D ambiguous. Trimming took off 8 bases at V and 12 bases at J, with 20 bases between the two ends. Per the germline V gene, CDR1 is MNHNS and CDR2 is SASEGT. The CDR3 has 13 amino acids. The CDR3 DNA reads TGTGCCAGCCAGGTGCTGGGCGGCGTGGGGCAGTTCTTC. Amino acids: CASQVLGGVGQFF.

J is TRBJ2-1 and V is TRBV28; D might be TRBD2 (6 bases). Germline V gene sequence: CDR1 MDHEN, CDR2 SYDVKM. The length of the CDR3 is 13 residues. Trimming took off 5 bases at V and 10 bases at J, with 15 bases between the two ends. The CDR3 DNA follows: TGTGCCAGCAGTCCCGGGAGTCAAGGGGAGCAGTTCTTC. Translated, it gives CASSPGSQGEQFF.

The chain employs TRBV7-8 and TRBJ2-3, with TRBD2 matching over 14 bases. The CDR3 runs to 18 residues. V was pared by 2 bases and J by 5 bases, with 9 bases of the junction left unmatched. The germline CDR1 and CDR2 sequences are SGHVS and FQNEAQ. CDR3 in amino acids: CASSLFTRTSGRRDTQYF. In nucleotides, the CDR3 is TGTGCCAGCAGCTTATTCACCCGGACTAGCGGGAGGCGAGATACGCAGTATTTT.

The V gene is TRBV24-1, the J gene TRBJ2-1; possibly TRBD1 for D (5 bases). Deletions cut 4 bases from V and 10 bases from J, with 10 bases between. The CDR3 sequence is 12 residues long. CDR1 and CDR2 (germline): KGHDR, SFDVKD. In DNA, the CDR3 is TGTGCCACCAGTGAGCGGACACGCGAGCAGTTCTTC. This gives the protein CATSERTREQFF.

This clonotype was detected only a few times. The J gene is TRBJ1-5, the V gene TRBV19; 9 bases are shared with TRBD1. Germline V gene lookup returns CDR1 LNHDA and CDR2 SQIVND (reference sequence). This CDR3 region has 19 residues. Trimming at V came to 5 bases and at J to 6 bases, leaving 20 bases not matched to a gene. CDR3 region: CASSSLPTGTGRPAQPQHF. The DNA for the CDR3 is TGTGCCAGTAGTTCCCTCCCCACCGGGACAGGGAGGCCTGCTCAGCCCCAGCATTTT.